The entry below gives a single T cell receptor beta chain sequence along with its context. What it binds is not known. V was clipped by 1 base and J by 2 bases, with 12 bases between them. CDR1 and CDR2 from the germline V gene are SGDLS and YYNGEE. The CDR3 is 15 residues long. The data are from a study of cytomegalovirus exposure and HLA in healthy donors. Study context: Approximately 190 million T cells yielded around 100 million unique TCR beta sequences, as an earlier analysis found. Overall study results and limits: Later analysis identified a missense DCLRE1C variant that was linked to TCR beta V- and J-gene trimming. A later analysis by the authors found several of the most significant clusters apparently linked to common viral pathogens. CMV serostatus alone was available as immune exposure information.

Researchers ran the PCR with 60 Vbeta and 13 Jbeta primers. The method was immunoSEQ multiplex PCR; TCRdb's version includes in-frame clones alone and lacks a portion of them. The data show about 99,000 clones, 60% to 80% seen once. This chain joins TRBV9 and TRBJ2-5; tentative D call: TRBD1 (6 bases). Specimen: PBMCs. The sequence derives from a man aged 35 to 55 in good health and CMV-seronegative. The CDR3 loop reads CASSVNPTGQETQYF. The CDR3 DNA reads as TGTGCCAGCAGCGTAAACCCGACAGGACAAGAGACCCAGTACTTC. Drawing the rest from reference TRBV9 and TRBJ2-5, the complete variable domain is DSGVTQTPKHLITATGQRVTLRCSPRSGDLSVYWYQQSLDQGLQFLIQYYNGEERAKGNILERFSAQQFPDLHSELNLSSLELGDSALYFCASSVNPTGQETQYFGPGTRLLVL.